In this sample, the clone carrying this T cell receptor (beta chain) turned up once. This sample was taken from a study of blood T cell repertoires in COVID-19. Study-level information: There were acute and convalescent COVID-19 samples, and they came from the United States, Italy and Spain. Nucleic acid was either cDNA or gDNA, and it came from T cells, B-cell-depleted T cells, or PBMCs.

Authors' data handling: Scientists estimated how many nucleated cells there were by amplifying reference gene primers. Repertoires were generated with immunoSEQ multiplex PCR, while TCRdb's copy carries only in-frame clones and drops some. That table gives V, J and clone size, and the DNA gave D and trimming. The sample lists tens of thousands of clones, roughly nine tenths seen once, with around 2% in the top ten. The source is a man aged 50 to 59 with active or convalescent COVID-19. Sequencing input: peripheral blood.

The DNA for the CDR3 is TGCGCCAGCAGCTTAACAGGGGGCGTGGATGGCTACACCTTC. Translated, it gives CASSLTGGVDGYTF. The chain combines TRBV5-1 with TRBJ1-2, with TRBD1 matching over 9 bases. Germline V gives CDR1 SGHRS, CDR2 YFSETQ. Trimming took 2 bases from V and 6 from J; bases not matched to a gene: 5. CDR3 size: 14 residues.